The clone carrying this T cell receptor beta chain is labeled medium-sized. Its antigen is currently unknown. This entry comes from a study of metastatic and nonmetastatic thyroid tumors. Regarding the study as a whole: According to reports, the diversity of TCR beta was significantly higher in malignant thyroid tumors than in benign nodules, and this held in both blood and tumor samples.

TCRdb ran MiXCR on the PCR reads. The sample records roughly 4,700 clones, about 29% being singletons. Patients were all untreated before their thyroid surgery. Germline CDR1 ENHRY, CDR2 SYGVKD. J gave up 0 bases and V 2 bases, and 5 bases lay outside the gene matches. The CDR3 is made up of 18 amino acids. The receptor was isolated from a female donor with papillary thyroid cancer or a benign thyroid nodule (not recorded which). Some clones in this sample may be carry-over from other donors' samples. The sample taken for sequencing was adjacent normal tissue. The chain is built from TRBV10-3 and TRBJ2-6, with 9 bases identical to TRBD1. The CDR3 reads CAISEGQGFDSGANVLTF. The CDR3 region has the DNA TGTGCCATCAGTGAGGGACAGGGGTTTGACTCTGGGGCCAACGTCCTGACTTTC.